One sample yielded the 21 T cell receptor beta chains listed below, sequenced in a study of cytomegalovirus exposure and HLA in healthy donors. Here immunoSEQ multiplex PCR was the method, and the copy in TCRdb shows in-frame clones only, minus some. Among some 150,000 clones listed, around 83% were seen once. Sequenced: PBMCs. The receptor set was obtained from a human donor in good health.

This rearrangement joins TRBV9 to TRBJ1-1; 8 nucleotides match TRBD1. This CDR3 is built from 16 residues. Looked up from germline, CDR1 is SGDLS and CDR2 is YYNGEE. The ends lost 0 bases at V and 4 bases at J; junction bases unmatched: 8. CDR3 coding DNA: TGTGCCAGCAGCGTAGAGGGCAGGGGGCCTTTCACTGAAGCTTTCTTT. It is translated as CASSVEGRGPFTEAFF.

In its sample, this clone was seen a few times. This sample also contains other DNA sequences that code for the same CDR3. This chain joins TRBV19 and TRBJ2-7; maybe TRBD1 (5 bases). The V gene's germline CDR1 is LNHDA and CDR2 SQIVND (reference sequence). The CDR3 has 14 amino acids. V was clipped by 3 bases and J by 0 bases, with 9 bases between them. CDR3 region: CASSITGSSYEQYF. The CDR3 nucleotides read TGTGCCAGTAGTATTACAGGTAGCTCCTACGAGCAGTACTTC.

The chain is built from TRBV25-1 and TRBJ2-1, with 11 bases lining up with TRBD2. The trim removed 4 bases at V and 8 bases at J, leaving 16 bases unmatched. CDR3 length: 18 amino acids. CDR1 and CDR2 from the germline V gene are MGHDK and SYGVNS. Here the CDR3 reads CASSAPWASGGTRDEQFF. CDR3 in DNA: TGTGCCAGCAGTGCTCCTTGGGCTAGCGGGGGGACACGGGATGAGCAGTTCTTC.

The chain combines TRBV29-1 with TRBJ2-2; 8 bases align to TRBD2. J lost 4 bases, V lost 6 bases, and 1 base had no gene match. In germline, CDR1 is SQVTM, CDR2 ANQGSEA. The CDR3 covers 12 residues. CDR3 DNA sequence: TGCAGCGTGAGCGGGGGCACCGGGGAGCTGTTTTTT. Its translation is CSVSGGTGELFF.

CDR3 bases: TGTGCCAGCAGCTCGAGCATGGAAGCTTTCTTT. The encoded protein is CASSSSMEAFF. V usage is TRBV11-2 and J usage is TRBJ1-1; D gene unclear. This CDR3 comprises 11 residues. Germline V gene sequence: CDR1 SGHAT, CDR2 FQNNGV. V was clipped by 4 bases and J by 8 bases, with 8 bases between them. Based on the CDR3 plus reference TRBV11-2 and TRBJ1-1, the full variable domain is EAGVAQSPRYKIIEKRQSVAFWCNPISGHATLYWYQQILGQGPKLLIQFQNNGVVDDSQLPKDRFSAERLKGVDSTLKIQPAKLEDSAVYLCASSSSMEAFFGQGTRLTVV.

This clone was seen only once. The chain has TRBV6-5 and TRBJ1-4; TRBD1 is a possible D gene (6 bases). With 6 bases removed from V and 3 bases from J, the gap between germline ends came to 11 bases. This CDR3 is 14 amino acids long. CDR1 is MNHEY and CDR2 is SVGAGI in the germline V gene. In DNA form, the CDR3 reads TGTGCCAGCAGACAGGGCATCCCTAATGAAAAACTGTTTTTT. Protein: CASRQGIPNEKLFF.

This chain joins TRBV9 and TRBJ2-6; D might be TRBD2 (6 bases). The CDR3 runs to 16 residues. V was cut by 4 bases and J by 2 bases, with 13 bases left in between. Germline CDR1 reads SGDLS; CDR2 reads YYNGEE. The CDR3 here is CASSRGLAPGANVLTF. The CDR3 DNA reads TGTGCCAGCAGCCGGGGGTTAGCACCTGGGGCCAACGTCCTGACTTTC.

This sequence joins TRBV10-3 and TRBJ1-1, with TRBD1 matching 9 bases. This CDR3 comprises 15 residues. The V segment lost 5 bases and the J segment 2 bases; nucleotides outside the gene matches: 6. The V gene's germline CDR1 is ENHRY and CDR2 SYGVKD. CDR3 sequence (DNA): TGTGCCATCAGTTTGGGACAGGGAAGAAACACTGAAGCTTTCTTT. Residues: CAISLGQGRNTEAFF.

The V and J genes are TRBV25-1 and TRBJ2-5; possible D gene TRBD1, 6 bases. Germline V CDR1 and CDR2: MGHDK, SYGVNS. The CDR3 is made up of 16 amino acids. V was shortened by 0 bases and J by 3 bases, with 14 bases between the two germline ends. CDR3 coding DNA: TGTGCCAGCAGTGAATATGGGGGCACCCAGAAAGAGACCCAGTACTTC. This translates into CASSEYGGTQKETQYF.

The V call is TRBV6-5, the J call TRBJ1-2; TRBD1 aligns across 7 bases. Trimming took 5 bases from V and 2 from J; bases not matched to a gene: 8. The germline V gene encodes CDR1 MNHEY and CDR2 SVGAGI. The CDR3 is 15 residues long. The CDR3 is CASSNPGGYNYGYTF. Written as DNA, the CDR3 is TGTGCCAGCAGTAACCCAGGGGGTTACAACTATGGCTACACCTTC.

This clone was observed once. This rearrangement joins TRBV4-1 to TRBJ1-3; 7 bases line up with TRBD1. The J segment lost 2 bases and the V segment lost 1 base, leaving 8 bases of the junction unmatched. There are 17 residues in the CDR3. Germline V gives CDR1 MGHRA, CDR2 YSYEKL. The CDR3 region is CASSQGPDRLTGNTIYF. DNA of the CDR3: TGCGCCAGCAGCCAAGGACCGGACAGGTTGACTGGAAACACCATATATTTT.

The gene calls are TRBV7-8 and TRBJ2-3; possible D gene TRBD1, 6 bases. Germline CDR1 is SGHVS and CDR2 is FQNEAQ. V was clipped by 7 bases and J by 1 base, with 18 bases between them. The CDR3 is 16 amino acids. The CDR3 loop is CASTPSPDRGTDTQYF. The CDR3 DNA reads TGTGCCAGCACCCCCTCTCCGGACAGAGGCACAGATACGCAGTATTTT.

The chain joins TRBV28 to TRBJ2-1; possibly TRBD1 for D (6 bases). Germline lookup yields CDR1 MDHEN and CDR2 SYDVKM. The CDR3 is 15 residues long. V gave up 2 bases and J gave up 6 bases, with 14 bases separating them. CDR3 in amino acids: CASSLQGRRGNEQFF. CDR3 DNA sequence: TGTGCCAGCAGTTTACAGGGGCGCCGGGGCAATGAGCAGTTCTTC. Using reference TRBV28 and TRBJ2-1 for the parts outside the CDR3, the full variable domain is DVKVTQSSRYLVKRTGEKVFLECVQDMDHENMFWYRQDPGLGLRLIYFSYDVKMKEKGDIPEGYSVSREKKERFSLILESASTNQTSMYLCASSLQGRRGNEQFFGPGTRLTVL.

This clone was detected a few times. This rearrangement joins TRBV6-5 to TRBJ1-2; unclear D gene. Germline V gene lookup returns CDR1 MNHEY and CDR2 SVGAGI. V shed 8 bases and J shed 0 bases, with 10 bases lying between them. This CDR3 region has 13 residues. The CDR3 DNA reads TGTGCCAGCTGGCGAGGCTCTAACTATGGCTACACCTTC. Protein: CASWRGSNYGYTF.

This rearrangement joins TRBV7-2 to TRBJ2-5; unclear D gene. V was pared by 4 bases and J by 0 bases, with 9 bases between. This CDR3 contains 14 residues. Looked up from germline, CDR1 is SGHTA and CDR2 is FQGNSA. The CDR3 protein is CASSSSAYQETQYF. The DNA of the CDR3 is TGTGCCAGCAGCTCAAGCGCATACCAAGAGACCCAGTACTTC.

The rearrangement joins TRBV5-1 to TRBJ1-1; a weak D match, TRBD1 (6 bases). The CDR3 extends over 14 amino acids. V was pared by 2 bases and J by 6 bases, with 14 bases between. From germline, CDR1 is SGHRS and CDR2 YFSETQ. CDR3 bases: TGCGCCAGCAGCTTAATAGAGGGGGTGGCTGAAGCTTTCTTT. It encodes CASSLIEGVAEAFF.

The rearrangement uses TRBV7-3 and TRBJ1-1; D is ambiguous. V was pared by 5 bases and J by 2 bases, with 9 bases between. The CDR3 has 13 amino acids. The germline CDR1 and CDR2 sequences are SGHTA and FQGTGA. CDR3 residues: CASSPTSNTEAFF. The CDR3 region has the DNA TGTGCCAGCAGCCCCACTAGTAACACTGAAGCTTTCTTT.

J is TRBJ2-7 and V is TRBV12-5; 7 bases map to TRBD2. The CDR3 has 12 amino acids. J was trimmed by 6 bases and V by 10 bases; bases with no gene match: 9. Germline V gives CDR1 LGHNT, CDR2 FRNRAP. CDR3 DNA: TGTGCTACCGGGACTATTAGAGGCGAGCAGTACTTC. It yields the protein CATGTIRGEQYF.

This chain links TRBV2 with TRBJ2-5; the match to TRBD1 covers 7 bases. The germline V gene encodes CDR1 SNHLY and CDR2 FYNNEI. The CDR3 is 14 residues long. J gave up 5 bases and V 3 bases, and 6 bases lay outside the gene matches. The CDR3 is CASSEGQSLETQYF. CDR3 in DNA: TGTGCCAGCAGTGAGGGACAGTCACTTGAGACCCAGTACTTC.

The CDR3 is CASSRARGEQETQYF. The CDR3 coding sequence is TGTGCCAGCAGCCGTGCGCGGGGGGAACAAGAGACCCAGTACTTC. The V and J genes are TRBV7-6 and TRBJ2-5; 8 nucleotides line up with TRBD2. The germline gives CDR1 SGHVS, CDR2 FNYEAQ. The CDR3 extends over 15 amino acids. J was trimmed by 2 bases and V by 5 bases; bases with no gene match: 7.

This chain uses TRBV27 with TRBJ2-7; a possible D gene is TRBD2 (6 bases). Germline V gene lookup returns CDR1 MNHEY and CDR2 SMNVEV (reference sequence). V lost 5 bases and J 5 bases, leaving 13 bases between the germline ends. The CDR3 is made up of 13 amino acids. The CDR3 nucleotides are TGTGCCAGCAGTCCTCGGTGGGGGGACGAGCAGTACTTC. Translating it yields CASSPRWGDEQYF.